This TCR beta chain was recorded in a study of blood T cell repertoires in COVID-19. At the level of the study: Nucleic acid was either cDNA or gDNA, and it came from T cells, B-cell-depleted T cells, or PBMCs.

Produced via immunoSEQ multiplex PCR; TCRdb's table is partial and in-frame only. This table has roughly 400,000 clones, 85% to 90% appearing once. The CDR3 runs 16 residues. The V end was cut by 0 bases, the J end by 0 bases, with 10 bases between. Per germline, CDR1 SGHRS and CDR2 YFSETQ. The chain joins TRBV5-1 to TRBJ1-3; maybe TRBD1 (5 bases). Sequencing was carried out using PBMCs or T cells enriched from blood (not recorded which). This receptor was identified in a woman in her forties or fifties who had recovered from COVID-19. The CDR3 coding sequence is TGCGCCAGCAGCTTGGAGGGGTACAGCTCTGGAAACACCATATATTTT. It yields the protein CASSLEGYSSGNTIYF.